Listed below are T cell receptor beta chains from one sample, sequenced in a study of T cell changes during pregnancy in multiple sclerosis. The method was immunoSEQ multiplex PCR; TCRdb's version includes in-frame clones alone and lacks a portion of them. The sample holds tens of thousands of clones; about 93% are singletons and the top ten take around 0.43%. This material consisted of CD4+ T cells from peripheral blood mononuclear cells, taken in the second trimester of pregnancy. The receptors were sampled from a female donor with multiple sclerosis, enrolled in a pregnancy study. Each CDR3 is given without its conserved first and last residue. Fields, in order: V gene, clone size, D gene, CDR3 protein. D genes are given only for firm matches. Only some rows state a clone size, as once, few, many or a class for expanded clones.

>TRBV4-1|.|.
ASSKEAGYTGELF
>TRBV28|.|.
ASSTMWSGNTIY
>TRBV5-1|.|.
ASSFIAIGTEAF
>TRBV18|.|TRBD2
ASSLKAGGANEQF
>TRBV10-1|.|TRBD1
ASSPGQPHGYT
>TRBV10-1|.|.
ALQTPGEVLYT
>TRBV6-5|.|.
ASRTANEKLF
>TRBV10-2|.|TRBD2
ASAATSGRSNEQF
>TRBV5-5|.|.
ASSSLGRDGYT
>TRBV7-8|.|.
ASSLGRAYEQY
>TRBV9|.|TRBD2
ASSVRDSGGRGTDTQY
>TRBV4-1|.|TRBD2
ASSPRSTSSFSTDTQY
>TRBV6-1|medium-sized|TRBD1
ASTAGQGNNQPQH
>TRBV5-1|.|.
ASTPPRGTLNTEAF
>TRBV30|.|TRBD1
AWGVGTGRFNQPQH
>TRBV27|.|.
ASSWGRVTGELF
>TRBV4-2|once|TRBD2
ASSQSRGLDQETQY